These 22 T cell receptor beta chains were all obtained from the same sample, sequenced in a study of shared clonotypes between healthy human individuals. Libraries were prepared by immunoSEQ multiplex PCR; TCRdb keeps only in-frame clonotypes and omits some of them. The sample lists just under 350,000 clones; over 70% were seen once. Sequencing was performed on memory CD4+ T cells sorted from blood. Subset defined: CD45RA-negative fraction. Every receptor here comes from a man aged 25 to 45 in good health.

Regarding this clone: A far larger clone is off by one base, so a read error is likely. The chain employs TRBV27 and TRBJ2-7, with unresolved D. Germline V gene data show CDR1 as MNHEY and CDR2 as SMNVEV (reference sequence). The ends were cut back, 5 bases at V and 0 bases at J, with 2 bases in the middle. The CDR3 runs 11 residues. The CDR3 here is CASSLSYEQYF. CDR3 bases: TGTGCCAGCAGTCTCTCCTACGAGCAGTACTTC.

The chain links TRBV11-2 to TRBJ2-7; TRBD2 agrees at 9 bases. Per germline, CDR1 SGHAT and CDR2 FQNNGV. Losses at the gene ends were 5 bases for V and 6 bases for J; bases not matched to a gene: 11. The CDR3 spans 15 residues. The CDR3, as DNA: TGTGCCAGCAGCCTACTGGGACTAGCAAGGGGCGAGCAGTACTTC. Translated, it gives CASSLLGLARGEQYF.

The rearrangement uses TRBV9 and TRBJ2-2; 7 bases are a match to TRBD2. The CDR3 sequence is 16 residues long. The J segment lost 5 bases and the V segment lost 0 bases, leaving 7 bases of the junction unmatched. Germline V gene sequence: CDR1 SGDLS, CDR2 YYNGEE. CDR3 in DNA: TGTGCCAGCAGCGTAGGGGCGGGAGAGAGGACCGGGGAGCTGTTTTTT. The encoded protein is CASSVGAGERTGELFF.

This clone came up many times. The chain recombines TRBV6-1 with TRBJ2-7; D unresolved. Trimming took 10 bases from V and 2 from J, leaving 9 bases between them. This CDR3 is 11 amino acids long. Germline V gives CDR1 MNHNS, CDR2 SASEGT. CDR3 in amino acids: CATTLAYEQYF. CDR3 nucleotides: TGTGCCACCACCCTGGCCTACGAGCAGTACTTC.

V usage is TRBV28 and J usage is TRBJ1-2; 11 bases map to TRBD1. V gave up 3 bases and J gave up 5 bases; unmatched junction bases: 2. This CDR3 has 14 amino acids. In germline, CDR1 is MDHEN, CDR2 SYDVKM. The CDR3 region has the DNA TGTGCCAGCAGTTTTGGGACAGGGGGGTATGGCTACACCTTC. Translation: CASSFGTGGYGYTF.

This clone was detected a few times. The chain combines TRBV29-1 with TRBJ2-5; TRBD1 matches at 7 bases. J lost 4 bases, V lost 7 bases, and 6 bases had no gene match. The germline CDR1 and CDR2 sequences are SQVTM and ANQGSEA. This CDR3 comprises 12 residues. Here the CDR3 reads CSGRQGPETQYF. CDR3 in DNA: TGCAGCGGGAGACAGGGTCCAGAGACCCAGTACTTC.

On this clone itself: Just one base apart from a much larger clone, this may be a read error. The chain carries TRBV29-1 and TRBJ2-1, with TRBD2 identical over 11 bases. The CDR3 has 12 residues. Germline V gene sequence: CDR1 SQVTM, CDR2 ANQGSEA. Trimming removed 7 bases from V and 10 bases from J; junction bases left unmatched: 6. The CDR3 nucleotides read TGCAGCGCTATGGGACTAGCGGACGAGCAGTTCTTC. Translation: CSAMGLADEQFF.

This clone was found a few times. The rearrangement uses TRBV28 and TRBJ2-7, with D possibly called TRBD1 or TRBD2 (6 bases each). The CDR3 runs to 13 residues. The V and J ends lost 2 bases and 5 bases respectively, with 10 bases between them. Germline assignment: CDR1 MDHEN and CDR2 SYDVKM. The CDR3 spells CASSLQGRHEQYF. In DNA, the CDR3 is TGTGCCAGCAGTTTACAGGGGAGGCACGAGCAGTACTTC.

The V gene is TRBV5-1, the J gene TRBJ2-1; 8 bases agree with TRBD2. The V and J ends lost 8 bases and 4 bases, in that order; junction bases with no gene match: 8. The germline V gene encodes CDR1 SGHRS and CDR2 YFSETQ. The CDR3 covers 14 residues. CDR3 DNA sequence: TGCGCCAGTTTACGGGAGGGCCGGTACAATGAGCAGTTCTTC. Residues: CASLREGRYNEQFF. The complete variable domain, with remaining parts taken from reference TRBV5-1 and TRBJ2-1, reads KAGVTQTPRYLIKTRGQQVTLSCSPISGHRSVSWYQQTPGQGLQFLFEYFSETQRNKGNFPGRFSGRQFSNSRSEMNVSTLELGDSALYLCASLREGRYNEQFFGPGTRLTVL.

CDR3 sequence reads: CASSLVGPAGGYTF. The CDR3 DNA follows: TGTGCCAGCAGCTTGGTGGGCCCGGCGGGAGGCTACACCTTC. The V call is TRBV5-4, the J call TRBJ1-2; D is unclear. V dropped 0 bases and J dropped 8 bases, with 14 bases sitting between them. The CDR3 is 14 residues long. Per germline, CDR1 SGHNT and CDR2 YYREEE (reference sequence). The whole variable domain, filled in from reference TRBV5-4 and TRBJ1-2, reads ETGVTQSPTHLIKTRGQQVTLRCSSQSGHNTVSWYQQALGQGPQFIFQYYREEENGRGNFPPRFSGLQFPNYSSELNVNALELDDSALYLCASSLVGPAGGYTFGSGTRLTVV.

This chain links TRBV30 with TRBJ2-1, with TRBD1 matching 10 bases. V was clipped by 1 base and J by 0 bases; unmatched bases: 6. Germline V gene lookup returns CDR1 GTSNPN and CDR2 SVGIG (reference sequence). CDR3 length equals 17 residues. DNA of the CDR3: TGTGCCTGGAGTGGACAGGGGGCATCAAGCTCCTACAATGAGCAGTTCTTC. Its protein is CAWSGQGASSSYNEQFF.

This chain uses TRBV7-9 with TRBJ1-3; D gene uncertain. The CDR3 consists of 13 residues. The germline V gene has CDR1 SEHNR and CDR2 FQNEAQ (reference sequence). Trimming removed 2 bases at V and 4 bases at J, with 6 bases between. CDR3: CASSLSGGNTIYF. The CDR3, as DNA: TGTGCCAGCAGCTTAAGCGGGGGAAACACCATATATTTT.

This CDR3 is CASSLNRGRVSSEQYF. The CDR3 DNA sequence: TGTGCCAGCAGCTTAAACAGGGGGCGCGTTTCATCCGAGCAGTACTTC. V is TRBV5-4 and J is TRBJ2-7; 9 nucleotides align to TRBD1. V shed 2 bases and J 6 bases; nucleotides not matched to a gene: 12. CDR3 length: 16 amino acids. From germline, CDR1 is SGHNT and CDR2 YYREEE (reference sequence).

This chain links TRBV4-3 with TRBJ1-1, with unresolved D. Trimming removed 0 bases at V and 3 bases at J, with 11 bases between. The CDR3 runs to 15 residues. Germline V gene sequence: CDR1 LGHNA, CDR2 YSLEER. The CDR3 DNA is TGCGCCAGCAGCCAAGATCCTCCAGGTTACACTGAAGCTTTCTTT. This codes for CASSQDPPGYTEAFF.

This sequence joins TRBV15 and TRBJ2-3; 9 nucleotides agree with TRBD1. The CDR3 has 16 amino acids. Germline V CDR1 and CDR2: LNHNV, YYDKDF (reference sequence). With 3 bases clipped from V and 1 base from J, the junction kept 5 bases outside the gene matches. CDR3 residues: CATSRSGDRGTDTQYF. The CDR3 DNA is TGTGCCACCAGCAGGAGCGGGGACAGGGGCACAGATACGCAGTATTTT.

The chain carries TRBV6-5 and TRBJ2-7; no clear D. The CDR3 contains 14 residues. The V gene's germline CDR1 is MNHEY and CDR2 SVGAGI. With 3 bases removed from V and 1 base from J, the gap between germline ends came to 10 bases. CDR3 sequence reads: CASSYGFPSYEQYF. The CDR3 coding sequence is TGTGCCAGCAGTTATGGGTTTCCGTCCTACGAGCAGTACTTC.

The table lists this clone with a few counts. CDR3 loop: CSVSGNLASTTQETQYF. The CDR3 bases are TGCAGCGTTAGTGGAAATCTAGCTTCGACCACCCAAGAGACCCAGTACTTC. This rearrangement joins TRBV29-1 to TRBJ2-5; tentatively, D is TRBD2 (5 bases). V gave up 5 bases and J gave up 1 base, with 23 bases separating them. CDR1 and CDR2 from the germline V gene are SQVTM and ANQGSEA. CDR3 length equals 17 residues.

This clone was detected only once. Since a much larger clone is just one base distant, this may be a read error. V gene TRBV11-2 combines with J gene TRBJ2-7, with a possible D match to TRBD1 (5 bases). There are 13 residues in the CDR3. V lost 3 bases to trimming and J lost 0 bases, with 6 bases between them. Per the germline V gene, CDR1 is SGHAT and CDR2 is FQNNGV. The CDR3 here is CASSLTDSYEQYF. CDR3 in DNA: TGTGCCAGCAGCTTGACAGACTCCTACGAGCAGTACTTC.

V is TRBV5-1 and J is TRBJ2-5; 11 bases are shared with TRBD1. The end of the DNA aligns better with TRBJ2-7, so the J call may be wrong. Germline values: CDR1 SGHRS, CDR2 YFSETQ. This CDR3 contains 15 residues. For the CDR3, the DNA is TGCGCCAGCAGGTTGAACCCCGGGACAGGGGGCGAGCAGTACTTC. This codes for CASRLNPGTGGEQYF.

This chain joins TRBV9 and TRBJ1-1; no definite D call. The V gene lost 4 bases and the J gene lost 0 bases, with 13 bases spanning the gap. The germline V gene encodes CDR1 SGDLS and CDR2 YYNGEE. The CDR3 loop spans 15 amino acids. This CDR3 is CASSRDWAVNTEAFF. CDR3 nucleotides: TGTGCCAGCAGCCGCGATTGGGCTGTGAACACTGAAGCTTTCTTT. The whole variable domain, remainder taken from reference TRBV9 and TRBJ1-1, is DSGVTQTPKHLITATGQRVTLRCSPRSGDLSVYWYQQSLDQGLQFLIQYYNGEERAKGNILERFSAQQFPDLHSELNLSSLELGDSALYFCASSRDWAVNTEAFFGQGTRLTVV.

This clone occurred once. V gene TRBV5-5 combines with J gene TRBJ2-5; D not certain. V lost 0 bases and J lost 4, with 7 bases in between. Germline CDR1 is SGHKS and CDR2 is YYEKEE (reference sequence). This CDR3 region has 13 residues. The CDR3 loop reads CASSLGVGETQYF. CDR3 nucleotides: TGTGCCAGCAGCTTGGGGGTGGGAGAGACCCAGTACTTC.

This clone was observed once. The CDR3 region is CASSLTPWDTQYF. The CDR3 bases are TGTGCCAGCAGCTTAACTCCCTGGGATACGCAGTATTTT. The V gene is TRBV7-3, the J gene TRBJ2-3; D gene ambiguous. The CDR3 sequence is 13 residues long. Germline V gene sequence: CDR1 SGHTA, CDR2 FQGTGA. The V gene lost 0 bases and the J gene lost 6 bases, with 7 bases spanning the gap.